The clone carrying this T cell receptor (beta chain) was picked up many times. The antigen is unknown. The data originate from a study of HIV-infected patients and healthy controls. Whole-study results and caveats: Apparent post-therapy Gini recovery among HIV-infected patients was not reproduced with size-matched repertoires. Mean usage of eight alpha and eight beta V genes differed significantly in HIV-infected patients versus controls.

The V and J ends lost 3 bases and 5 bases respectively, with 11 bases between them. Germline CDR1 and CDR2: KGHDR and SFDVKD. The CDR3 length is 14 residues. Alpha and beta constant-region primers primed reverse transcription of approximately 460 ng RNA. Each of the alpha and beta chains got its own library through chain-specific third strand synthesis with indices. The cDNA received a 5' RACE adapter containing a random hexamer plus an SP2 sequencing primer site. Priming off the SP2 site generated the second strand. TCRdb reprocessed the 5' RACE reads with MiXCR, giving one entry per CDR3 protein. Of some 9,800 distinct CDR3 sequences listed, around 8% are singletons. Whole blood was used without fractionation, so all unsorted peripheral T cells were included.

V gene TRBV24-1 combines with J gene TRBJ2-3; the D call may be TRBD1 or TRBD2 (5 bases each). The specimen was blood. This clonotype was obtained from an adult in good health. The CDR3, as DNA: TGTGCCACCAGTGATCAGGGAGACGTAGATACGCAGTATTTT. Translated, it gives CATSDQGDVDTQYF.